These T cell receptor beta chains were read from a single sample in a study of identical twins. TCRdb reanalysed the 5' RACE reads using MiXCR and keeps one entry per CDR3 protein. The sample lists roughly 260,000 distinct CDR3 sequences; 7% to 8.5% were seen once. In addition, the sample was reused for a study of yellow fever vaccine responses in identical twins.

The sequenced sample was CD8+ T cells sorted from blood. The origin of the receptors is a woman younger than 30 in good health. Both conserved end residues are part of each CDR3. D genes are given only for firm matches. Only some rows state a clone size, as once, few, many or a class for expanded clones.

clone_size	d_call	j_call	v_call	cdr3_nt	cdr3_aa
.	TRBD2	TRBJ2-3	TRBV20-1	TGCAGTGCTAGAGCGATAGCGGGAGTTTTAGATACGCAGTATTTT	CSARAIAGVLDTQYF
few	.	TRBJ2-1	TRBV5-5	TGTGCCAGCAGCTTGTCAGGCCGAGTGAGGGTAAGGGGGAATGAGCAGTTCTTC	CASSLSGRVRVRGNEQFF
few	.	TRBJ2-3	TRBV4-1	TGCGCCAGCAGCCAAGCTGGACACCCTAGCACAGATACGCAGTATTTT	CASSQAGHPSTDTQYF
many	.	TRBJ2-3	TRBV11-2	TGTGCCAGCAGCTTTTATCTGGGCACAGATACGCAGTATTTT	CASSFYLGTDTQYF
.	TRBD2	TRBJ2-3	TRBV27	TGTGCCAGCAGTAAAACGATGACTAGCGGCACAGATACGCAGTATTTT	CASSKTMTSGTDTQYF
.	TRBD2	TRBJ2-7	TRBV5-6	TGTGCCAGCAGCTTTTCCCTAGCGGGAGCGTCCGAGCAGTACTTC	CASSFSLAGASEQYF
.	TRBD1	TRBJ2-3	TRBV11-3	TGTGCCAGCAGCACCCGGGACAGGAGCACAGATACGCAGTATTTT	CASSTRDRSTDTQYF
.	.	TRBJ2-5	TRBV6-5	TGTGCCAGCAGTTCGACCCCCGTCGGTACTGAGACCCAGTACTTC	CASSSTPVGTETQYF
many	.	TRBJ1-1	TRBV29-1	TGCAGCGTTCCGCAGTGGGGAAACACTGAAGCTTTCTTT	CSVPQWGNTEAFF
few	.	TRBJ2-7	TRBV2	TGTGCCAGCAGTGAAGCGGCCCTCTGGGAGCAGTACTTC	CASSEAALWEQYF
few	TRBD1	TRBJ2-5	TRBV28	TGTGCCAGCAGTATACTGACAGGGTTCCAAGAGACCCAGTACTTC	CASSILTGFQETQYF
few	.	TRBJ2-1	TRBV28	TGTGCCAGCAACCTTTACGGACGAGAGCAGTTCTTC	CASNLYGREQFF
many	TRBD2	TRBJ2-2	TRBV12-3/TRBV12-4	TGTGCCAGCAGCTCCCCGACTAGCCGGAACACCGGGGAGCTGTTTTTT	CASSSPTSRNTGELFF
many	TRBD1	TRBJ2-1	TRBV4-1	TGCGCCAGCAGCCGAGGGGCGGGACAGGGGTCGTTTGAGCAGTTCTTC	CASSRGAGQGSFEQFF
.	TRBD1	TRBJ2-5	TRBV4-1	TGCGCCAGCAGCCAAGACCCCGGGACAGGGCAAGAGACCCAGTACTTC	CASSQDPGTGQETQYF
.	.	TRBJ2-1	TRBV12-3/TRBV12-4	TGTGCCAGCAGTTTAGGAGTAAGCAATGAGCAGTTCTTC	CASSLGVSNEQFF
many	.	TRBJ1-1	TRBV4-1	TGCGCCAGCAGCCAAGATAGTGTTCCTGAAGCTTTCTTT	CASSQDSVPEAFF
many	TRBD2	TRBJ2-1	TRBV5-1	TGCGCCAGCAGCTTGGCAGCTAGCGGGAAAAATGAGCAGTTCTTC	CASSLAASGKNEQFF